These 2 T cell receptor beta chains came from one sample sequenced in a study of T cell responses to AZD1222 COVID-19 vaccine. Clones were read by immunoSEQ multiplex PCR, and TCRdb kept only the in-frame ones, dropping some. The repertoire consists of under 130,000 clones, with around 90% occurring once and the leading ten covering 4.8%. Sequenced material: peripheral blood, taken on day 0 of AZD1222 vaccination. All receptors come from an adult in good health.

The chain carries TRBV5-4 and TRBJ1-2, with 9 bases lining up with TRBD1. Germline CDR1 and CDR2: SGHNT and YYREEE (reference sequence). The CDR3 has 14 residues. V trimming: 5 bases; J trimming: 3 bases; junction bases outside the gene matches: 5. CDR3 coding DNA: TGTGCCAGCAGACGGACAGGGGCGGACTATGGCTACACCTTC. Its translation: CASRRTGADYGYTF.

The chain joins TRBV28 to TRBJ1-5; D unclear. This CDR3 contains 16 residues. Germline V CDR1 and CDR2: MDHEN, SYDVKM. Trimming removed 2 bases from V and 2 bases from J, with 13 bases in between. This CDR3 is CASSLRNSGGNQPQHF. CDR3 DNA: TGTGCCAGCAGTTTAAGGAATAGCGGAGGCAATCAGCCCCAGCATTTT.